These 5 T cell receptor beta chains were sequenced from one sample in a study of shared clonotypes between healthy human individuals (dated by TCRdb to 2018 to 2021). Libraries were prepared through the immunoSEQ multiplex PCR assay. TCRdb re-hosts the immuneACCESS table, in-frame sequences only. Its copies lack some clones; in the studies checked, an unresolved V gene accounts for under half of them, and the cause for the rest is not known. Recorded for this sample are about 1.1 million clones; 78% of them occurred a single time. The biggest ten clones account for approximately 0.5% of the sample. The sequencing input was memory CD4+ T cells from PBMCs. The cell subset or site tag for this specimen amounts to: CD45RA-negative fraction. The receptors originated from a young man in good health. Some clones in this sample may be carry-over from other donors' samples.

This chain connects TRBV20-1 to TRBJ2-7; no firm D call. Germline CDR1 and CDR2: DFQATT and SNEGSKA (reference sequence). Trimming stripped 5 bases from V and 4 bases from J, with 9 bases between. The CDR3 loop spans 11 amino acids. CDR3 sequence: CSACDLYEQYF. CDR3 nucleotide sequence: TGCAGTGCTTGCGATCTTTACGAGCAGTACTTC.

The gene calls are TRBV10-2 and TRBJ2-7; D is tentatively TRBD1 or TRBD2 (5 bases each). Germline V CDR1 and CDR2: WSHSY, SAAADI. This CDR3 spans 15 amino acids. Trimming shortened V by 8 bases and J by 5 bases, and 22 bases separated the two germline ends. CDR3 loop: CASQPLGTVPNEQYF. The DNA for the CDR3 is TGCGCCAGCCAGCCCCTCGGGACGGTTCCTAACGAGCAGTACTTC.

This clone was recorded once. The V call is TRBV6-6, the J call TRBJ1-2, with 7 bases matching TRBD1. This CDR3 is built from 15 residues. Germline V gives CDR1 MNHNY, CDR2 SVGAGI (reference sequence). V gave up 6 bases and J gave up 0 bases; unmatched junction bases: 7. CDR3 nucleotide sequence: TGTGCCAGCAGACCGATTGGACAGGCTAACTATGGCTACACCTTC. As protein: CASRPIGQANYGYTF.

This clone was seen only once. The chain joins TRBV7-9 to TRBJ2-1; 9 bases map to TRBD2. The germline gives CDR1 SEHNR, CDR2 FQNEAQ (reference sequence). The CDR3 loop spans 15 amino acids. V dropped 4 bases and J dropped 5; count of bases not matched to a gene: 6. The DNA for the CDR3 is TGTGCCAGCAGCTCATTAGCGGGAGTTGACAATGAGCAGTTCTTC. The encoded protein is CASSSLAGVDNEQFF.

The chain carries TRBV5-8 and TRBJ2-7; 7 bases are a match to TRBD1. Germline V gives CDR1 SGHTS, CDR2 YDEGEE. The CDR3 is 16 residues long. V lost 4 bases to trimming and J lost 2 bases; unmatched junction nucleotides: 12. This chain's CDR3 is CASSQKDRLGAYEQYF. CDR3 in DNA: TGTGCCAGCAGCCAAAAGGACAGGCTCGGAGCCTACGAGCAGTACTTC.